Listed below are T cell receptor beta chains from one sample, sequenced in a study of blood T cell repertoires in COVID-19. Here immunoSEQ multiplex PCR was the method, and the copy in TCRdb shows in-frame clones only, minus some. The table includes 170,000 or so clones, more than 85% detected once. The sequenced material came from peripheral blood. All receptors come from a man aged 40-49 years with active or convalescent COVID-19. The CDR3 runs from the conserved cysteine through the conserved F or W. The D gene is left open where the match is weak. Clone size is given for some rows only: seen once, a few or many times, or a class if the clone is expanded.

v_gene: TRBV28; len: 15; j_gene: TRBJ1-4; d_gene: -; abundance: -; CDR3nt: TGTGCCAGCAGTTTGGGGCCTGGCGGGAGGGAAAAACTGTTTTTT; CDR3aa: CASSLGPGGREKLFF
v_gene: TRBV24-1; len: 15; j_gene: TRBJ2-1; d_gene: TRBD2; abundance: -; CDR3nt: TGTGCCACCGCTAGTACTGTAGCGGGGATCAGGGAGCAGTTCTTC; CDR3aa: CATASTVAGIREQFF
v_gene: TRBV5-1; len: 14; j_gene: TRBJ1-5; d_gene: -; abundance: once; CDR3nt: TGCGCCAGCAGCCCCGGAGGTCTGAGTCAGCCCCAGCATTTT; CDR3aa: CASSPGGLSQPQHF
v_gene: TRBV18; len: 17; j_gene: TRBJ1-5; d_gene: TRBD1; abundance: -; CDR3nt: TGTGCCAGCTCACCAGGACAGGGGGGTAAGATGGGTCAGCCCCAGCATTTT; CDR3aa: CASSPGQGGKMGQPQHF
v_gene: TRBV3-1/TRBV3-2; len: 15; j_gene: TRBJ2-5; d_gene: -; abundance: -; CDR3nt: TGTGCCAGCAGCCCTGATCCGGGGGGCGGGGAGACCCAGTACTTC; CDR3aa: CASSPDPGGGETQYF
v_gene: TRBV19; len: 15; j_gene: TRBJ1-5; d_gene: TRBD1; abundance: -; CDR3nt: TGTGCCAGTAGTATGGGACAGGGGACCAATCAGCCCCAGCATTTT; CDR3aa: CASSMGQGTNQPQHF
v_gene: TRBV7-8; len: 13; j_gene: TRBJ2-4; d_gene: TRBD2; abundance: -; CDR3nt: TGTGCCAGCAGCCAGAGCCCGGGGGGACTGCAGTACTTC; CDR3aa: CASSQSPGGLQYF
v_gene: TRBV5-8; len: 14; j_gene: TRBJ2-5; d_gene: TRBD1; abundance: -; CDR3nt: TGTGCCAGCAGCCACAGGGGGAACCAAGAGACCCAGTACTTC; CDR3aa: CASSHRGNQETQYF
v_gene: TRBV6-4; len: 14; j_gene: TRBJ2-2; d_gene: TRBD1; abundance: -; CDR3nt: TGTGCCAGCAGTGAGGACAGGGACACCGGGGAGCTGTTTTTT; CDR3aa: CASSEDRDTGELFF
v_gene: TRBV28; len: 13; j_gene: TRBJ1-1; d_gene: -; abundance: -; CDR3nt: TGTGCCAGCAGTTTTCGGAGAAACACTGAAGCTTTCTTT; CDR3aa: CASSFRRNTEAFF
v_gene: TRBV7-2; len: 14; j_gene: TRBJ1-6; d_gene: -; abundance: -; CDR3nt: TGTGCCAGCAGAACGACAGCACTTAATTCACCCCTCCACTTT; CDR3aa: CASRTTALNSPLHF
v_gene: TRBV5-4; len: 15; j_gene: TRBJ2-3; d_gene: -; abundance: -; CDR3nt: TGTGCCAGCAGCTTGGGTAGCGGAGAATCGGATACGCAGTATTTT; CDR3aa: CASSLGSGESDTQYF
v_gene: TRBV27; len: 16; j_gene: TRBJ2-7; d_gene: TRBD1; abundance: once; CDR3nt: TGTGCCAGCAGTTTATCGCTCAGGACAGGGGCATACGAGCAGTACTTC; CDR3aa: CASSLSLRTGAYEQYF
v_gene: TRBV11-2; len: 14; j_gene: TRBJ1-4; d_gene: -; abundance: -; CDR3nt: TGTGCCAGCAGCAACCAGGGATTCCGGGAAAAACTGTTTTTT; CDR3aa: CASSNQGFREKLFF
v_gene: TRBV27; len: 17; j_gene: TRBJ2-1; d_gene: TRBD2; abundance: -; CDR3nt: TGTGCCAGCAGTCATCGACTAGCGGGGGCATCCTACAATGAGCAGTTCTTC; CDR3aa: CASSHRLAGASYNEQFF
v_gene: TRBV7-2; len: 15; j_gene: TRBJ1-4; d_gene: TRBD1; abundance: -; CDR3nt: TGTGCCAGCAGCTTGGGTCGGGACAGGGGTAAAAAACTGTTTTTT; CDR3aa: CASSLGRDRGKKLFF
v_gene: TRBV5-1; len: 14; j_gene: TRBJ2-1; d_gene: TRBD2; abundance: few; CDR3nt: TGCGCCAGCAGCTACCGGACTAGCTTCCATGAGCAGTTCTTC; CDR3aa: CASSYRTSFHEQFF